Below, one T cell receptor (beta chain) is given with its context. The target antigen is unknown. The repertoire was sequenced with immunoSEQ multiplex PCR; TCRdb's copy has only in-frame clones and lacks some. The sample lists more than 150,000 clones; approximately 91% were seen once. This specimen belongs to a study of T cell responses to AZD1222 COVID-19 vaccine. General study results and limits: Clonal diversity was possibly underestimated, and white British individuals and females predominated among donors.

The CDR3 length is 16 residues. Germline trimming cut 0 bases from V and 7 bases from J; bases unmatched to any gene: 9. Germline CDR1 is SGHRS and CDR2 is YFSETQ. The V gene is TRBV5-1, the J gene TRBJ2-2; TRBD2 matches at 7 bases. The sequence was collected from an adult in good health. This sample comprised peripheral blood, obtained on day 0 of AZD1222 vaccination. CDR3 DNA: TGCGCCAGCAGCTTGGGAGGCGGGAGAGGCCGCGGGGAGCTGTTTTTT. Amino acids: CASSLGGGRGRGELFF.